This T cell receptor (beta chain) was documented in a study of CD4+ T cells in melanoma (dated by TCRdb to between 2020 and 2023). As for the study more broadly: Neoantigen-specific CD4+ T cells in human melanoma were what the study investigated.

What the research found in general, with its limitations: According to the report, neoantigen-specific CD4+ T cells in melanoma displayed diverse differentiation states. The report described a correlation between neoantigen-specific CD4+ T cells and the function of CD8+ T cells, macrophages and B cells.

On this clone: It lacks a known antigen. Nothing much larger sits one base from this clone, and base qualities are not available.

Donors were patients with melanoma. Library method: the immunoSEQ multiplex PCR assay. What TCRdb holds here is the immuneACCESS table cut down to in-frame rearrangements. Part of the clones is not present; checked against another copy, under half of the missing clones reflect an unresolved V gene, and the others are unexplained. In all, the sample holds about 14,000 clones, and 68% of those were seen once. The ten largest account for 18% of the sample. The TCR originated in a human donor with melanoma. Sequencing was carried out using cells from a culture (not recorded whether cultured in vitro).

The DNA reads TGCAGCGCCCTTTTTGTGAACACTGAAGCTTTCTTT. The resulting protein is CSALFVNTEAFF. Recombination joined TRBV29-1 with TRBJ1-1, with the D gene too uncertain to name. The CDR3 runs 12 amino acids, cysteine and phenylalanine included. The entry retains the CDR3 DNA only, 36 bases that are in frame from base 1. CDR1 and CDR2, per the germline V gene, are SQVTM and ANQGSEA. The V end loses 7 bases and the J end loses 0 bases, and a stretch of 9 bases separates them.